These 10 T cell receptor beta chains came from one sample sequenced in a study of cytomegalovirus exposure and HLA in healthy donors. This PCR relied on a set of 60 Vbeta primers and 13 Jbeta primers. Profiling relied on immunoSEQ multiplex PCR, and the TCRdb table lists in-frame clones only, not all of them. The sample carries some 150,000 clones, around 76% recorded once. The sequenced material came from PBMCs. The receptors stem from a man in his sixties in good health and CMV-seronegative.

Comments on this clone: The sample holds other DNA sequences that translate to the same CDR3. This chain links TRBV28 with TRBJ2-7, with 9 bases identical to TRBD1. The CDR3 has 13 residues. V lost 9 bases, J lost 6 bases, and 9 bases stayed unmatched. Germline V lookup: CDR1 MDHEN, CDR2 SYDVKM. DNA for the CDR3: TGTGCCAGTCGGTTGGGACAGGGTGGCGAGCAGTACTTC. The encoded protein is CASRLGQGGEQYF.

This chain uses TRBV19 with TRBJ1-2; TRBD1 matches 8 bases. Germline V gene sequence: CDR1 LNHDA, CDR2 SQIVND (reference sequence). The CDR3 contains 17 residues. With V trimmed by 5 bases and J by 8 bases, 19 bases remained unmatched. The CDR3 region has the DNA TGTGCCAGTAGTGTTCTCCGGGACAGGTACTCTCTGAGGGGCTACACCTTC. As protein: CASSVLRDRYSLRGYTF. Drawing the rest from reference TRBV19 and TRBJ1-2, the complete variable domain is DGGITQSPKYLFRKEGQNVTLSCEQNLNHDAMYWYRQDPGQGLRLIYYSQIVNDFQKGDIAEGYSVSREKKESFPLTVTSAQKNPTAFYLCASSVLRDRYSLRGYTFGSGTRLTVV.

This rearrangement joins TRBV19 to TRBJ1-2, with D possibly TRBD1 on 5 matching bases. V lost 6 bases, J lost 5 bases, and 16 bases lay in between. In germline, CDR1 is LNHDA, CDR2 SQIVND (reference sequence). This CDR3 region has 14 residues. CDR3 in amino acids: CASRVRALGYGYTF. The DNA of the CDR3 is TGTGCCAGTAGAGTCAGGGCGCTTGGATATGGCTACACCTTC. Full variable domain (remainder filled in from reference TRBV19 and TRBJ1-2): DGGITQSPKYLFRKEGQNVTLSCEQNLNHDAMYWYRQDPGQGLRLIYYSQIVNDFQKGDIAEGYSVSREKKESFPLTVTSAQKNPTAFYLCASRVRALGYGYTFGSGTRLTVV.

This chain uses TRBV5-5 with TRBJ2-1, with D perhaps matching TRBD1 (6 bases). The CDR3 has 14 residues. Germline V gene sequence: CDR1 SGHKS, CDR2 YYEKEE (reference sequence). V was cut by 6 bases and J by 6 bases, with 16 bases left in between. Written as DNA, the CDR3 is TGTGCCAGCATCCAAAACAGGGCGACCAATGAGCAGTTCTTC. Residues: CASIQNRATNEQFF. The variable domain in full, with the rest retrieved from reference TRBV5-5 and TRBJ2-1, is DAGVTQSPTHLIKTRGQQVTLRCSPISGHKSVSWYQQVLGQGPQFIFQYYEKEERGRGNFPDRFSARQFPNYSSELNVNALLLGDSALYLCASIQNRATNEQFFGPGTRLTVL.

The chain uses TRBV9 and TRBJ2-1, with TRBD2 matching over 10 bases. Looked up from germline, CDR1 is SGDLS and CDR2 is YYNGEE. This CDR3 is 16 amino acids long. J was trimmed by 7 bases and V by 3 bases; bases with no gene match: 10. Written as DNA, the CDR3 is TGTGCCAGCAGCGCCGCCGGGACTAGCGAGGGGAATGAGCAGTTCTTC. Its protein product is CASSAAGTSEGNEQFF.

V usage is TRBV10-3 and J usage is TRBJ2-7; tentatively, D is TRBD2 (6 bases). The CDR3 runs 12 residues. V was pared by 11 bases and J by 3 bases, with 14 bases between. In germline, CDR1 is ENHRY, CDR2 SYGVKD. The CDR3: CASRRENYEQYF. In DNA, the CDR3 is TGTGCCTCCCGGAGGGAGAACTACGAGCAGTACTTC.

The genes are TRBV7-2 and TRBJ2-2; no clear D. Trimming took 2 bases from V and 1 from J, leaving 5 bases between them. The V gene's germline CDR1 is SGHTA and CDR2 FQGNSA. The CDR3 is made up of 14 amino acids. For the CDR3, the DNA is TGTGCCAGCAGCTTACACAGGAACACCGGGGAGCTGTTTTTT. Translation gives CASSLHRNTGELFF.

This chain connects TRBV2 to TRBJ2-5, with TRBD2 as a possible D gene (6 bases). V lost 4 bases and J lost 2, with 20 bases in between. The CDR3 contains 17 residues. The germline gives CDR1 SNHLY, CDR2 FYNNEI. In nucleotides, the CDR3 is TGTGCCAGCAGTGCCCCGAGGCAGGGACTCATGCAAGAGACCCAGTACTTC. This codes for CASSAPRQGLMQETQYF.

This chain uses TRBV6-1 with TRBJ1-5; D remains unclear. Trimming took 3 bases from V and 0 from J, leaving 18 bases between them. Germline values: CDR1 MNHNS, CDR2 SASEGT. This CDR3 contains 18 residues. The CDR3 spells CASSDPWFGYHSNQPQHF. In nucleotides, the CDR3 is TGTGCCAGCAGTGATCCTTGGTTCGGGTATCATAGCAATCAGCCCCAGCATTTT.

The CDR3 protein is CASSALVATDTQYF. Here the CDR3 DNA reads TGTGCCAGCAGTGCCCTGGTGGCCACAGATACGCAGTATTTT. The chain carries TRBV9 and TRBJ2-3; D is unresolved. V shed 5 bases and J shed 2 bases, with 12 bases lying between them. The germline V gene has CDR1 SGDLS and CDR2 YYNGEE. The CDR3 spans 14 residues.